The next 30 T cell receptor beta chains were all read from a single sample in a study of beta chain features in type 1 diabetes. Findings and limits, study-wide: Within each of all four CD4+ subsets, Type 1 diabetes patients had TCRB CDR3s that were moderately but significantly shorter.

The sequenced template was cDNA made from the entire isolated RNA. The method was immunoSEQ multiplex PCR; TCRdb's version includes in-frame clones alone and lacks a portion of them. This sample has 250,000 to 300,000 clones; about 24% occur once, and the top ten carry roughly 0.011%. Their antigens remain unidentified. The specimen sequenced was naive CD4+ T cells from blood. The receptors originated from a woman aged 25 to 39 with type 1 diabetes.

CDR3 DNA: TGTGCCAGCAGCCTTCTGGGACAGGCAAACACCGGGGAGCTGTTTTTT. Its translation is CASSLLGQANTGELFF. The chain is built from TRBV5-6 and TRBJ2-2, with TRBD1 matching 8 bases. Germline values: CDR1 SGHDT, CDR2 YYEEEE. The CDR3 is made up of 16 amino acids. With 4 bases clipped from V and 2 bases from J, the junction kept 7 bases outside the gene matches.

The V and J genes are TRBV28 and TRBJ1-1; 8 nucleotides agree with TRBD1. The germline CDR1 and CDR2 sequences are MDHEN and SYDVKM. The CDR3 length is 13 residues. With V trimmed by 6 bases and J by 11 bases, 11 bases remained unmatched. The CDR3 spells CASSTPGTGHAFF. The CDR3 bases are TGTGCCAGCAGCACTCCCGGGACAGGACATGCTTTCTTT.

This clone has just a few counts. This chain connects TRBV4-1 to TRBJ1-5; 9 positions match TRBD1. The junction had 4 bases not matched to a gene; V was cut back by 1 base and J by 3 bases. The CDR3 spans 16 residues. The germline gives CDR1 MGHRA, CDR2 YSYEKL. This chain's CDR3 is CASSQGGTGPNQPQHF. CDR3 DNA: TGCGCCAGCAGCCAAGGGGGGACAGGGCCCAATCAGCCCCAGCATTTT.

The gene calls are TRBV7-2 and TRBJ2-7, with TRBD2 identical over 10 bases. J gave up 4 bases and V 2 bases, and 5 bases lay outside the gene matches. The CDR3 is made up of 15 amino acids. From germline, CDR1 is SGHTA and CDR2 FQGNSA. As DNA, the CDR3 is TGTGCCAGCAGCTTAAGGACTAGCGGAATATACGAGCAGTACTTC. This translates into CASSLRTSGIYEQYF.

This chain uses TRBV4-1 with TRBJ2-3, with 14 bases lining up with TRBD2. The trim removed 1 base at V and 0 bases at J, leaving 3 bases unmatched. Looked up from germline, CDR1 is MGHRA and CDR2 is YSYEKL. There are 18 residues in the CDR3. CDR3 loop: CASSQGLAGGLSTDTQYF. Here the CDR3 DNA reads TGCGCCAGCAGCCAAGGACTAGCGGGAGGGCTTAGCACAGATACGCAGTATTTT.

This rearrangement joins TRBV29-1 to TRBJ2-3; 11 bases are shared with TRBD2. Per the germline V gene, CDR1 is SQVTM and CDR2 is ANQGSEA. The CDR3 contains 15 residues. Germline trimming cut 7 bases from V and 0 bases from J; bases unmatched to any gene: 6. In nucleotides, the CDR3 is TGCAGCGGGGAATTAGCGGGAGGGAGCACAGATACGCAGTATTTT. This sequence encodes CSGELAGGSTDTQYF.

The chain couples TRBV7-2 to TRBJ2-3; no clear D. The CDR3 extends over 14 amino acids. The ends were cut back, 5 bases at V and 13 bases at J, with 22 bases in the middle. Germline V gives CDR1 SGHTA, CDR2 FQGNSA. The CDR3 here is CASSARVLLVAEYF. The CDR3 DNA sequence: TGTGCCAGCAGCGCCCGCGTGCTCCTCGTTGCCGAGTATTTT. The complete variable domain, with remaining parts taken from reference TRBV7-2 and TRBJ2-3, reads GAGVSQSPSNKVTEKGKDVELRCDPISGHTALYWYRQSLGQGLEFLIYFQGNSAPDKSGLPSDRFSAERTGGSVSTLTIQRTQQEDSAVYLCASSARVLLVAEYFGPGTRLTVL.

This clone showed up just a few times. The chain combines TRBV19 with TRBJ1-1; D remains unclear. The length of the CDR3 is 14 residues. CDR1 and CDR2 from the germline V gene are LNHDA and SQIVND (reference sequence). Trimming removed 3 bases at V and 2 bases at J, with 10 bases between. The CDR3 here is CASSIRSVNTEAFF. The DNA for the CDR3 is TGTGCCAGTAGTATCCGCTCGGTTAACACTGAAGCTTTCTTT. Supplemented by reference TRBV19 and TRBJ1-1, the full variable domain reads DGGITQSPKYLFRKEGQNVTLSCEQNLNHDAMYWYRQDPGQGLRLIYYSQIVNDFQKGDIAEGYSVSREKKESFPLTVTSAQKNPTAFYLCASSIRSVNTEAFFGQGTRLTVV.

This clone was detected only a few times. The chain carries TRBV18 and TRBJ2-1, with 8 bases fitting TRBD1. Germline V gene lookup returns CDR1 KGHSH and CDR2 LQKENI. V gave up 3 bases and J gave up 9 bases; unmatched junction bases: 10. This CDR3 contains 15 residues. The CDR3 spells CASSPTAGGLFEQFF. The CDR3 nucleotides read TGTGCCAGCTCACCCACCGCAGGGGGCTTATTTGAGCAGTTCTTC. Complete variable domain (other parts from reference TRBV18 and TRBJ2-1): NAGVMQNPRHLVRRRGQEARLRCSPMKGHSHVYWYRQLPEEGLKFMVYLQKENIIDESGMPKERFSAEFPKEGPSILRIQQVVRGDSAAYFCASSPTAGGLFEQFFGPGTRLTVL.

The chain couples TRBV20-1 to TRBJ1-2, with D unresolved. This CDR3 comprises 11 residues. Germline assignment: CDR1 DFQATT and CDR2 SNEGSKA (reference sequence). V was trimmed by 3 bases and J by 5 bases, leaving 7 bases between them. CDR3 in DNA: TGCAGTGCTAGTCCGGGGTATGGCTACACCTTC. This encodes CSASPGYGYTF.

CDR3 sequence reads: CASSYTGMETQYF. The CDR3 region has the DNA TGTGCCAGCAGTTATACAGGGATGGAGACCCAGTACTTC. This chain connects TRBV27 to TRBJ2-5; possible D gene TRBD1, 6 bases. Trimming took 4 bases from V and 5 from J, leaving 11 bases between them. The CDR3 covers 13 residues. CDR1 and CDR2 (germline): MNHEY, SMNVEV (reference sequence).

This clone was found a few times. The V gene is TRBV14, the J gene TRBJ1-1; the match to TRBD1 covers 8 bases. The V gene end was trimmed by 4 bases and the J gene end by 3 bases; junction bases not matched to a gene: 16. The CDR3 totals 18 residues. CDR1 and CDR2 from the germline V gene are SGHDN and FVKESK. The CDR3: CASSRLQGVSVADTEAFF. CDR3 in DNA: TGTGCCAGCAGCCGGTTACAGGGGGTAAGCGTAGCTGACACTGAAGCTTTCTTT.

This clone was seen a handful of times. V and J are TRBV30 and TRBJ2-2; 7 nucleotides agree with TRBD1. The CDR3 consists of 15 residues. V lost 4 bases and J lost 1; bases outside the gene matches: 6. Germline lookup yields CDR1 GTSNPN and CDR2 SVGIG (reference sequence). CDR3 in DNA: TGTGCCTGGACTACGGGACAGTTGAACACCGGGGAGCTGTTTTTT. As protein: CAWTTGQLNTGELFF.

This clone showed up just a few times. The V call is TRBV5-4, the J call TRBJ2-5; 13 bases align to TRBD2. CDR1 is SGHNT and CDR2 is YYREEE in the germline V gene (reference sequence). The CDR3 contains 17 residues. V was pared by 0 bases and J by 0 bases, with 2 bases of the junction left unmatched. CDR3 sequence reads: CASSLGTSGSYQETQYF. For the CDR3, the DNA is TGTGCCAGCAGCTTGGGGACTAGCGGGAGCTACCAAGAGACCCAGTACTTC.

The V and J genes are TRBV4-1 and TRBJ1-5; the D gene is possibly TRBD1 (5 bases). The CDR3 is made up of 17 amino acids. V gave up 3 bases and J gave up 4 bases, with 19 bases separating them. CDR1 and CDR2 from the germline V gene are MGHRA and YSYEKL. In DNA form, the CDR3 reads TGCGCCAGCAGCCACCGGGACTCATCACCCCCTAATCAGCCCCAGCATTTT. This codes for CASSHRDSSPPNQPQHF.

This clone was detected a few times. This rearrangement joins TRBV7-9 to TRBJ1-1, with TRBD1 as a possible D gene (6 bases). V shed 5 bases and J shed 5 bases, with 12 bases lying between them. The CDR3 covers 13 residues. Germline assignment: CDR1 SEHNR and CDR2 FQNEAQ (reference sequence). This chain's CDR3 is CASSEQQGTEAFF. In nucleotides, the CDR3 is TGTGCCAGCAGCGAACAACAGGGAACTGAAGCTTTCTTT.

This clone showed up just a few times. This chain uses TRBV28 with TRBJ2-7, with D possibly being TRBD2 (5 bases). This CDR3 has 11 residues. Germline lookup yields CDR1 MDHEN and CDR2 SYDVKM. Trimming removed 10 bases at V and 7 bases at J, with 14 bases between. For the CDR3, the DNA is TGTGCCACAGGATACGGGGTTGAGCAGTACTTC. Translation gives CATGYGVEQYF.

This sequence joins TRBV5-1 and TRBJ1-2, with a weak D call TRBD1 (6 bases). The V end lost 6 bases, the J end lost 1 base, and 10 bases lay between the germline ends. Germline lookup yields CDR1 SGHRS and CDR2 YFSETQ. The CDR3 runs 13 residues. In DNA, the CDR3 is TGCGCCAGCACATCGGACAGTAACTATGGCTACACCTTC. Protein product: CASTSDSNYGYTF.

V is TRBV5-1 and J is TRBJ2-6, with 7 bases lining up with TRBD1. This CDR3 comprises 16 residues. CDR1 is SGHRS and CDR2 is YFSETQ in the germline V gene. The V segment lost 3 bases and the J segment 0 bases; nucleotides outside the gene matches: 3. The CDR3 sequence is CASSSWTGSGANVLTF. The CDR3 DNA reads as TGCGCCAGCAGCTCGTGGACAGGCTCTGGGGCCAACGTCCTGACTTTC.

The chain recombines TRBV5-1 with TRBJ2-7; maybe TRBD2 (6 bases). V was trimmed by 4 bases and J by 4 bases, leaving 15 bases between them. Germline V CDR1 and CDR2: SGHRS, YFSETQ. The CDR3 is 14 amino acids. The CDR3 here is CASSLAGRPYEQYF. The CDR3 coding sequence is TGCGCCAGCAGCCTCGCGGGACGACCTTACGAGCAGTACTTC.

This clone was counted only a few times. The chain combines TRBV7-9 with TRBJ1-2; 8 nucleotides agree with TRBD1. The germline CDR1 and CDR2 sequences are SEHNR and FQNEAQ (reference sequence). There are 15 residues in the CDR3. The trim removed 6 bases at V and 8 bases at J, leaving 14 bases unmatched. CDR3: CASRFTYRDRIGYTF. DNA of the CDR3: TGTGCCAGCAGGTTCACCTACCGGGACAGGATAGGCTACACCTTC.

This chain joins TRBV9 and TRBJ2-5; 11 bases align to TRBD2. V shed 0 bases, J shed 5 bases, and the junction held 3 bases outside the gene matches. The CDR3 has 15 amino acids. CDR1 is SGDLS, CDR2 YYNGEE, per germline. The DNA for the CDR3 is TGTGCCAGCAGCGTAGGGACTAGCGGGCTGGAGACCCAGTACTTC. Translated, it gives CASSVGTSGLETQYF.

With respect to this clone: At one end, the junction sequence differs from germline, possibly due to a read error. This sequence joins TRBV2 and TRBJ2-4; D is unclear. This CDR3 has 11 residues. Germline CDR1 is SNHLY and CDR2 is FYNNEI. CDR3 DNA: TGTGCCAGCAGTTACGAGTCTGGTTTGCACTTC. Translation gives CASSYESGLHF.

This clone was counted a few times. The V gene is TRBV29-1, the J gene TRBJ2-3, with TRBD2 matching 10 bases. V gave up 1 base and J gave up 6 bases; unmatched junction bases: 7. The CDR3 covers 15 residues. Germline V CDR1 and CDR2: SQVTM, ANQGSEA. The DNA for the CDR3 is TGCAGCGTTGAAGGCCTAGCGGGAGTTTCGGATACGCAGTATTTT. It codes for CSVEGLAGVSDTQYF.

This clone occurred a few times. This chain links TRBV14 with TRBJ1-1, with 11 positions matching TRBD1. The CDR3 extends over 19 amino acids. Germline lookup yields CDR1 SGHDN and CDR2 FVKESK. The V segment lost 0 bases and the J segment 1 base; nucleotides outside the gene matches: 10. CDR3: CASSQDTGQGAGWNTEAFF. CDR3 nucleotides: TGTGCCAGCAGCCAAGATACTGGACAGGGGGCAGGTTGGAACACTGAAGCTTTCTTT. The complete variable domain, with remaining parts taken from reference TRBV14 and TRBJ1-1, reads EAGVTQFPSHSVIEKGQTVTLRCDPISGHDNLYWYRRVMGKEIKFLLHFVKESKQDESGMPNNRFLAERTGGTYSTLKVQPAELEDSGVYFCASSQDTGQGAGWNTEAFFGQGTRLTVV.

This clone has a single count. Other DNA sequences from this sample encode an identical CDR3 as well. The rearrangement links TRBV18 to TRBJ2-5; no reliable D call. CDR3 length: 11 residues. Germline CDR1 KGHSH, CDR2 LQKENI. V was shortened by 3 bases and J by 5 bases, with 4 bases between the two germline ends. The CDR3, as DNA: TGTGCCAGCTCACCCAGGGAGACCCAGTACTTC. Translated: CASSPRETQYF.

In its sample, this clone was seen a few times. This chain links TRBV7-9 with TRBJ1-2; TRBD1 matches 8 bases. V was clipped by 5 bases and J by 4 bases; unmatched bases: 12. The germline CDR1 and CDR2 sequences are SEHNR and FQNEAQ (reference sequence). This CDR3 spans 16 amino acids. CDR3: CASSRIQGGETYGYTF. The CDR3 DNA is TGTGCCAGCAGCCGAATACAGGGGGGTGAAACCTATGGCTACACCTTC.

In its sample, this clone was seen a few times. V is TRBV5-1 and J is TRBJ2-1; the D gene is possibly TRBD1 (5 bases). CDR3 length: 15 residues. Deletions cut 5 bases from V and 0 bases from J, with 12 bases between. Germline-derived CDR1 and CDR2 are SGHRS and YFSETQ. The CDR3, as DNA: TGCGCCAGCAGGTTCTCAGGGTTCTCCTACAATGAGCAGTTCTTC. Protein sequence: CASRFSGFSYNEQFF.

The V call is TRBV2, the J call TRBJ1-4; 8 positions agree with TRBD1. J gave up 7 bases and V 6 bases, and 10 bases lay outside the gene matches. This CDR3 contains 15 residues. CDR1 and CDR2 from the germline V gene are SNHLY and FYNNEI. The DNA for the CDR3 is TGTGCCAGCAGCGAGAGAGGTACAGGGGGTGAAAAACTGTTTTTT. It translates to CASSERGTGGEKLFF. The complete variable domain, with remaining parts taken from reference TRBV2 and TRBJ1-4, reads EPEVTQTPSHQVTQMGQEVILRCVPISNHLYFYWYRQILGQKVEFLVSFYNNEISEKSEIFDDQFSVERPDGSNFTLKIRSTKLEDSAMYFCASSERGTGGEKLFFGSGTQLSVL.

The chain links TRBV12-5 to TRBJ2-1; D is perhaps TRBD1 (5 bases). Looked up from germline, CDR1 is LGHNT and CDR2 is FRNRAP. There are 13 residues in the CDR3. V was cut by 4 bases and J by 12 bases, with 16 bases left in between. The CDR3 loop is CASGSLLGQAQFF. The CDR3 coding sequence is TGTGCTAGTGGTTCTCTCTTGGGGCAGGCGCAGTTCTTC.